This T cell receptor beta chain came from a study of cytomegalovirus exposure and HLA in healthy donors. Germline-derived CDR1 and CDR2 are MNHEY and SMNVEV (reference sequence). J was trimmed by 0 bases and V by 5 bases; bases with no gene match: 2. The CDR3 has 15 amino acids. Study-level findings and limits: Specificity for CMV antigens was confirmed in vitro for three of the CMV-associated chains. A few V segments could not be told apart, such as TRBV6-2 and TRBV6-3, and were left out. The later analysis indicated that the majority of CMV-associated TCR beta chains appeared HLA-restricted.

With 60 Vbeta and 13 Jbeta primers, the PCR was carried out. In the original workflow: Per a later analysis, the number of unique TCR beta chains was about 78 million, of which 10 million to 11 million were shared. Assay used: immunoSEQ multiplex PCR; TCRdb lists only in-frame clones, some missing. That table supplies the V and J calls and clone size; D and trimming were determined from the DNA. This sample's table reports tens of thousands of clones. Turning to this clone: Its antigen is undetermined.

Sequenced: PBMCs. The chain combines TRBV27 with TRBJ1-5; 9 bases agree with TRBD1. The receptor was derived from a female donor in good health and CMV-seronegative. This chain's CDR3 is CASSLTGGSNQPQHF. The CDR3 DNA sequence: TGTGCCAGCAGTCTGACAGGGGGTAGCAATCAGCCCCAGCATTTT.